What follows are 4 T cell receptor beta chains derived from one specimen sequenced in a study of OX40 agonist ivuxolimab in advanced cancers. The library was generated by the immunoSEQ multiplex PCR assay. TCRdb holds this immuneACCESS table with in-frame rearrangements only. Some clones are missing; in checked studies, unresolved V genes explain under half, and the rest has no known cause. The sample includes about 53,000 clones, with 84% observed a single time. The top ten hold roughly 4.5% of the sample. The specimen comprised CD4+ or CD8+ T cells sorted from blood, sampled in a trial of the OX40 agonist ivuxolimab. These receptors were obtained from an adult with an advanced solid tumor such as melanoma, head and neck, liver or kidney cancer.

V is TRBV15 and J is TRBJ2-5; D remains unclear. CDR1 is LNHNV, CDR2 YYDKDF, per germline (reference sequence). The CDR3 covers 14 residues. Trimming removed 7 bases at V and 2 bases at J, with 14 bases between. The CDR3 DNA sequence: TGTGCCACCACCAAGCCTTCAGCTCAAGAGACCCAGTACTTC. Translating gives CATTKPSAQETQYF.

V and J are TRBV7-2 and TRBJ2-7; 10 positions agree with TRBD2. The V and J ends lost 7 bases and 6 bases, in that order; junction bases with no gene match: 9. The germline V gene encodes CDR1 SGHTA and CDR2 FQGNSA. The CDR3 runs to 14 residues. The CDR3 loop reads CASTALAGESEQYF. Here the CDR3 DNA reads TGTGCCAGCACCGCCCTAGCGGGAGAAAGCGAGCAGTACTTC.

The J gene is TRBJ1-5, the V gene TRBV19; D remains unclear. CDR1 and CDR2 from the germline V gene are LNHDA and SQIVND (reference sequence). Trimming shortened V by 0 bases and J by 6 bases, and 12 bases separated the two germline ends. CDR3 size: 15 residues. In DNA, the CDR3 is TGTGCCAGTAGTATAGATCTCTTTGGGCCTCAGCCCCAGCATTTT. As protein: CASSIDLFGPQPQHF.

This clone appeared a single time. The V call is TRBV19, the J call TRBJ2-1; D is possibly TRBD2 (6 bases). With 10 bases removed from V and 5 bases from J, the gap between germline ends came to 24 bases. The length of the CDR3 is 16 residues. The V gene's germline CDR1 is LNHDA and CDR2 SQIVND (reference sequence). The CDR3 DNA reads as TGTGCCACCACCCCGCCCGGATTAGCGGCCAACAATGAGCAGTTCTTC. Translation: CATTPPGLAANNEQFF.